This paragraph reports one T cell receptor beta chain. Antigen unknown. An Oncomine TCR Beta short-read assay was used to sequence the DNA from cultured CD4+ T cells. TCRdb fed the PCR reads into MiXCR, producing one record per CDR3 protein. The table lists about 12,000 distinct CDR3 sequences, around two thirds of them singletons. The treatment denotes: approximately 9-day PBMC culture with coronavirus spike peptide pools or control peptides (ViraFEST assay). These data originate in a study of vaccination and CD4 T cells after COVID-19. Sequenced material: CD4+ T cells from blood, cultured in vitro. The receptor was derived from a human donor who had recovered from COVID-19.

In DNA form, the CDR3 reads TGCAGTGCTAGAGATCTCGGGAGAGGGGCAGATACGCAGTATTTT. Protein sequence: CSARDLGRGADTQYF. The J gene is TRBJ2-3, the V gene TRBV20-1; perhaps TRBD2 as D (6 bases). The germline V gene encodes CDR1 DFQATT and CDR2 SNEGSKA (reference sequence). CDR3 length equals 15 residues. Trimming took 0 bases from V and 4 from J, leaving 14 bases between them.